This T cell receptor (beta chain) emerged from a study of identifying expanded T cells in peripheral blood. Points on this clone: No antigen is known for it.

Healthy donors had no documented immune events, such as infections, while sampled. CDR3 size: 16 residues. Trimming removed 0 bases at V and 6 bases at J, with 14 bases between. CDR1 and CDR2 (germline): SGHTA, FQGNSA. Study observations and caveats: Roughly two-week clone count variance significantly increased as total template count grew. Differentially abundant clones: around 1.2 between replicates, 16.4 at around 2 weeks, approximately 19 at four.

Measured with immunoSEQ multiplex PCR; TCRdb has only the in-frame clones, and not every one. The table shows more than 55,000 clones, with more than 75% occurring only once. Sequencing was done on a sample of blood. The rearrangement links TRBV7-2 to TRBJ1-4, with a possible D match to TRBD1 (5 bases). The clonotype comes from a person between 18 and 69 years old in good health. This chain's CDR3 is CASSLAGTGGDEKLFF. CDR3 bases: TGTGCCAGCAGCTTAGCGGGGACGGGCGGCGATGAAAAACTGTTTTTT.